This TCR beta chain was sequenced in a study of blood T cell repertoires in COVID-19. In the study overall: The study drew acute and convalescent COVID-19 samples from the United States, Italy and Spain.

In the original workflow: Amplification from reference gene primers served as the basis for estimated nucleated cell counts. Sequenced by immunoSEQ multiplex PCR; TCRdb stores in-frame clones only, minus some. The DNA was the basis for D and trimming; V, J and clone size are from that table. The table includes 80,000 to 100,000 clones, about nine tenths detected once. The V and J ends lost 6 bases and 0 bases, in that order; junction bases with no gene match: 5. The CDR3 loop spans 15 amino acids. In germline, CDR1 is ENHRY, CDR2 SYGVKD. The chain employs TRBV10-3 and TRBJ1-3; 7 nucleotides line up with TRBD1. Input material: peripheral blood. The source is a woman in her forties or fifties with active or convalescent COVID-19. CDR3 loop: CAISTGQSSGNTIYF. CDR3 bases: TGTGCCATCAGCACGGGACAGTCCTCTGGAAACACCATATATTTT.